This T cell receptor beta chain appears in the sequencing data of a study of blood T cell repertoires in COVID-19. The protocol was immunoSEQ multiplex PCR, while the TCRdb copy is restricted to in-frame clones and leaves out a portion. The data hold approximately 100,000 clones, with 80% to 90% observed a single time. Followed longitudinally, the Seattle patients had been enrolled during active infection. This TCR was sampled from a human donor with COVID-19, enrolled during active disease. The donor label of this sample is uncertain. The sequenced sample was peripheral blood.

CDR3 coding DNA: TGTGCCAGCAGTTACAGGGGCGAGCAGTACTTC. Its translation: CASSYRGEQYF. The V and J genes are TRBV12-3 or TRBV12-4 and TRBJ2-7; 7 positions agree with TRBD1. The trim removed 4 bases at V and 6 bases at J, leaving 0 bases unmatched. The CDR3 runs 11 residues.